This TCR beta chain was captured by sequencing in a study of T cell responses to AZD1222 COVID-19 vaccine. Germline-derived CDR1 and CDR2 are MDHEN and SYDVKM. The CDR3 is 15 residues long. Trimming cost V 8 bases and J 3 bases, with 19 bases left between them. Clones were read by immunoSEQ multiplex PCR, and TCRdb kept only the in-frame ones, dropping some. The sample lists about 92,000 clones, about 89% occurring once. The sequence came from an adult in good health. The starting material was peripheral blood, obtained on day 0 of AZD1222 vaccination. This chain links TRBV28 with TRBJ1-2; D not resolved. CDR3 residues: CASAPWVDGHYGYTF. For the CDR3, the DNA is TGTGCCAGCGCCCCCTGGGTCGACGGTCACTATGGCTACACCTTC.